This T cell receptor beta chain was recovered during a study of blood T cell repertoires in COVID-19 (dated by TCRdb to the early 2020s). Regarding the research as a whole: Collaborator samples came from the United States, Italy and Spain and covered acute and convalescent phases of COVID-19. The prospective study material was composed of cDNA or gDNA derived from T cells, B-cell-depleted T cells, or PBMCs. The sample metadata nearly always contained a de-identified subject ID, COVID-19 status, age in years and sex. The dataset comprised deeply sampled blood TCRbeta repertoires from subjects exposed to, actively infected with, or recovered from COVID-19. The repertoires were released in a freely available public database intended as a resource for research on the immune response to SARS-CoV-2. Samples were obtained from the ongoing ImmuneRACE study (first 160 participants) and from about 1,300 subjects provided by 6 global collaborators. Where available, HLA class I and class II types were taken from metadata supplied by the sample provider and were not determined by assay-based typing.

Sequences MGHRA (CDR1) and YSYEKL (CDR2) are obtained from the germline V gene. Trimming accounts for 1 base at V and 2 bases at J, while the number of junction bases matched to no gene is 9. The CDR3 sequence holds 17 residues, the cysteine and phenylalanine included. Only the CDR3 part of the read is kept: 51 bases, read in frame from the first base. Overall study outcomes, separate from this receptor: Clinical and demographic metadata were provided uncurated, with the amount varying by source and participant.

The collaborating institutions used their own protocols to collect whole blood in K2EDTA tubes. For TCRbeta analysis, collaborators shipped samples as frozen whole blood, isolated PBMCs, or DNA extracted from either of those sample types. The immunoSEQ Assay, a bias-controlled multiplex PCR, was used to amplify TCRbeta CDR3 regions from genomic DNA. In the source study's methods: The number of nucleated cells in each sample was estimated by amplification of reference gene primers within the assay. To quantify the absolute abundance of each unique TCRbeta CDR3 rearrangement, sequence reads were collapsed and filtered. For each sample, productive Simpson clonality was calculated as the square root of Simpson's diversity index over productive rearrangements. TCRdb obtained this table from immuneACCESS and retained in-frame rearrangements with V and J assigned. These tables miss some clones; where compared with another copy, unresolved V genes account for less than half of the shortfall, and the remainder is unexplained. The V and J calls and clone size were taken over from that table, and D and trimming were inferred from the DNA. This sample comprises around 18,000 clones, about 80% of them detected only once. More than 9.5% of the sample is taken by the ten largest.

As to this clone: No antigen is known for it. Per-base qualities were not stored, and no clone one base away is much larger.

Sequenced: peripheral blood. The chain is made from TRBV4-1 and TRBJ2-7; 9 middle bases align to TRBD1. The clonotype comes from a man older than 75 with acute or convalescent COVID-19. The CDR3 region: CASSQVLPRDRAYEQYF. The DNA reads TGCGCCAGCAGCCAAGTTTTGCCCCGGGACAGGGCCTACGAGCAGTACTTC.